Reported below is one T cell receptor beta chain. The source of the sample is a study of blood T cell repertoires in COVID-19. One Seattle source followed patients from active infection through their disease course. As processed by the authors: Estimation of nucleated cell counts was performed using reference gene primer amplification. Produced via immunoSEQ multiplex PCR; TCRdb's table is partial and in-frame only. For V, J and clone size, that table is used; D and trimming come from the DNA. The sample carries some 200,000 clones, about 82% recorded once. CDR3 length: 11 residues. Trimming removed 3 bases from V and 10 bases from J, with 7 bases in between. CDR1 is SNHLY and CDR2 is FYNNEI in the germline V gene.

The chain is built from TRBV2 and TRBJ2-1, with D possibly matching TRBD1 (5 bases). The sequenced sample consisted of peripheral blood. The clonotype comes from a man aged 60 to 69 with COVID-19, enrolled during active disease. CDR3 bases: TGTGCCAGCAGTGAGACAGTCGAGCAGTTCTTC. It is translated as CASSETVEQFF.